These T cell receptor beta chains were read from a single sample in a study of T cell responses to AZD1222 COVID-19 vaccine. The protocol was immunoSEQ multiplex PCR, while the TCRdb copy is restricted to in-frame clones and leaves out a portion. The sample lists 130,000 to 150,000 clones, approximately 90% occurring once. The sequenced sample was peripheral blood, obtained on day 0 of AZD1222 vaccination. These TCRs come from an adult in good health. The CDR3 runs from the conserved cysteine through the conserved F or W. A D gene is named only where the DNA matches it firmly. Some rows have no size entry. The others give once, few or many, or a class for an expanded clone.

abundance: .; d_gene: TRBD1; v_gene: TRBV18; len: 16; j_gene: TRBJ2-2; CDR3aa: CASSRGQGANTGELFF; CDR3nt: TGTGCCAGCTCCCGCGGACAGGGGGCCAACACCGGGGAGCTGTTTTTT
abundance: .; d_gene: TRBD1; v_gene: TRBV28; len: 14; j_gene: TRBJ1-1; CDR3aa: CASTLTGGPAEAFF; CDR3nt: TGTGCCAGCACTTTGACAGGGGGCCCCGCTGAAGCTTTCTTT
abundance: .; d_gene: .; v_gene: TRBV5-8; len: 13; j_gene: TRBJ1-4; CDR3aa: CASSLAFGGKLFF; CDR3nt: TGTGCCAGCAGCTTGGCCTTTGGGGGAAAACTGTTTTTT
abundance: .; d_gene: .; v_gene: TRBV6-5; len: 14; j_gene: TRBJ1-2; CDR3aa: CASSLAAGNYGYTF; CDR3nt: TGTGCCAGCAGCCTCGCGGCGGGGAACTATGGCTACACCTTC
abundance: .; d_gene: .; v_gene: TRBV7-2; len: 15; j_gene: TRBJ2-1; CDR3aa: CASSLVGDVRAEQFF; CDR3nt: TGTGCCAGCAGCTTAGTAGGGGACGTCCGGGCTGAGCAGTTCTTC
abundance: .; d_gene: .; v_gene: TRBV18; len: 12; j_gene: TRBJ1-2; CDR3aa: CASSPEGYGYTF; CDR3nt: TGTGCCAGCTCTCCGGAGGGGTATGGCTACACCTTC
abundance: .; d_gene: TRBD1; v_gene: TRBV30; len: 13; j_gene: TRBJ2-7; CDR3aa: CAWSRTGGYEQYF; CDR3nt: TGTGCCTGGAGTAGAACAGGGGGTTACGAGCAGTACTTC
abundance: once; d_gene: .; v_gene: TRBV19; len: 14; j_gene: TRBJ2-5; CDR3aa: CASRRETDQETQYF; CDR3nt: TGTGCTTCACGAAGGGAGACAGACCAAGAGACCCAGTACTTC
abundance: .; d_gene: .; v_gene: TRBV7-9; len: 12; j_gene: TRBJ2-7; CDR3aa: CASSLVGDEQYF; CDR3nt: TGTGCCAGCAGCTTAGTAGGGGACGAGCAGTACTTC
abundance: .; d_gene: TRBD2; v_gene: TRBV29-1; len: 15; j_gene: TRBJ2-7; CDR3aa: CSVGGASGGQPEQYF; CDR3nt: TGCAGCGTTGGAGGGGCTAGCGGGGGCCAACCTGAGCAGTACTTC
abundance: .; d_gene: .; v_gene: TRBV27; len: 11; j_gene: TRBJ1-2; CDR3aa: CASSSGYGYTF; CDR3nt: TGTGCCAGCAGTTCGGGCTATGGCTACACCTTC
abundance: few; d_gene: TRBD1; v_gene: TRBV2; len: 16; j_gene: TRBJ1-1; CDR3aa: CASMPWGQGGNTEAFF; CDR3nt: TGTGCCAGCATGCCCTGGGGACAGGGCGGGAACACTGAAGCTTTCTTT
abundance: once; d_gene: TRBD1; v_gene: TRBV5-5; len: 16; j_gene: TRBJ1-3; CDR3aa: CASSFEGAGSGNTIYF; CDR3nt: TGTGCCAGCAGCTTTGAGGGGGCCGGCTCTGGAAACACCATATATTTT
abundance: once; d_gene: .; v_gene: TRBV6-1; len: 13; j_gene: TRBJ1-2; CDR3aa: CASSDRLNYGYTF; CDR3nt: TGTGCCAGCAGTGACAGACTTAACTATGGCTACACCTTC
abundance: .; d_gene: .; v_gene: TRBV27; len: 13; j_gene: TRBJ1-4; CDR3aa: CASRRQGLEKLFF; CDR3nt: TGTGCCAGCCGTCGACAAGGTCTCGAAAAACTGTTTTTT
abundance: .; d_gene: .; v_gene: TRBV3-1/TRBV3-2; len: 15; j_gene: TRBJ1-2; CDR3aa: CASSPGGGLNYGYTF; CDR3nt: TGTGCCAGCAGCCCAGGTGGGGGGCTTAACTATGGCTACACCTTC
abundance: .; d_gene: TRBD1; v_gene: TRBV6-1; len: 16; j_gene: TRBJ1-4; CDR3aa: CASSETFGTGPEKLFF; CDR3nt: TGTGCCAGCAGTGAGACCTTTGGGACAGGGCCTGAAAAACTGTTTTTT